The entry that follows covers one TCR beta chain sequence. Its target is not known. The entry originates in a study of pediatric ulcerative colitis. Study conclusions and caveats: No controls had the two rectal clonotypes shared by ulcerative colitis patients. Rectal repertoires separated controls, mild-moderate and acute severe colitis.

Generated by immunoSEQ multiplex PCR, the TCRdb table keeps only in-frame clones and is missing some. The sample lists 9,000 to 10,000 clones; around nine tenths were seen once. The blood sample was taken during the colonoscopy visit. CDR3 length: 18 amino acids. Trimming removed 0 bases from V and 4 bases from J; junction bases left unmatched: 12. Germline values: CDR1 LGHNA, CDR2 YNFKEQ. The clonotype comes from a girl aged 5 to 17 with moderate ulcerative colitis. Material: blood. The chain recombines TRBV4-2 with TRBJ2-1; the match to TRBD2 covers 7 bases. The chain's CDR3 is CASSQDHGASGGYNEQFF. The CDR3 nucleotides are TGTGCCAGCAGCCAAGATCACGGGGCTAGCGGAGGATACAATGAGCAGTTCTTC.